This T cell receptor (beta chain) came from a study of identical twins. The CDR3 contains 18 residues. CDR1 and CDR2 (germline): SGHAT, FQNNGV. V lost 2 bases and J lost 2, with 22 bases in between. This clonotype appeared many times. Its cognate antigen is unknown. Broader study findings: Conclusions rested on cross-sectional statistics rather than following the same donors. Beta out-of-frame sequences showed weaker excess sharing between twins.

TCRdb processed the 5' RACE reads anew with MiXCR; each CDR3 protein has one entry. The table has approximately 220,000 distinct CDR3 sequences, less than 8% seen once; the top ten hold approximately 2%. These data are also associated with another study on yellow fever vaccine responses in identical twins.

This rearrangement joins TRBV11-2 to TRBJ2-7, with D perhaps given as TRBD1 or TRBD2 (5 bases each). Sequenced: memory (CD45RO+) T cells sorted from blood. The TCR originated in a woman between 18 and 29 years old in good health. The CDR3 bases are TGTGCCAGCAGCTTACGTGTTTATGTCCCGAGGGGCACCTACGAGCAGTACTTC. Its translation is CASSLRVYVPRGTYEQYF.